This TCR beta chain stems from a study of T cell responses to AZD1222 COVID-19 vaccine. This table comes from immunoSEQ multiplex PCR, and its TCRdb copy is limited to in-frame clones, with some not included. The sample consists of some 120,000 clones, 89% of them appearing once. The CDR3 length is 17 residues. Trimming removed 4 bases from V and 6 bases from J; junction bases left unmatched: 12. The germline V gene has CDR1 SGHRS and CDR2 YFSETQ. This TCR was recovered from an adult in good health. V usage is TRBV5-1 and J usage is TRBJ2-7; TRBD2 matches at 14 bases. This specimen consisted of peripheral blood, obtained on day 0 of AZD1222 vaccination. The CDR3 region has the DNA TGCGCCAGCAGCCAGGGACTAGCGGGAGAACTCCCGCTCGAGCAGTACTTC. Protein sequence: CASSQGLAGELPLEQYF.